The sequence of this TCR beta chain was determined in a study of regulatory T cells in long-lasting Graves disease. The CDR3 length is 13 residues. The V and J ends lost 2 bases and 5 bases, in that order; junction bases with no gene match: 2. The germline gives CDR1 DFQATT, CDR2 SNEGSKA (reference sequence). On this clonotype itself: Its target is unknown.

Time point denoted: persistent/refractory GD, antithyroid drugs over 5 years with positive TRAb. From RNA extracted from PBMCs, the TCR library was made. Study outcomes and limitations: There was favoring of TRBV28, TRBJ1-2 and TRBJ2-5 in persistent disease. TCR diversity was lower in persistent Graves' patients than in newly diagnosed ones.

TCR beta libraries were built with iRepertoire HTBI primers and Arm-PCR of CDR3 regions. TCRdb processed the multiplex PCR reads anew with MiXCR; each CDR3 protein has one entry. Found here are about 460,000 distinct CDR3 sequences, around a fifth of them singletons; the top ten hold around 12%. The source was peripheral blood mononuclear cells (PBMCs), collected when the disease was refractory, from a patient treated with antithyroid drugs. This chain joins TRBV20-1 and TRBJ1-2; 10 bases are shared with TRBD1. This TCR came from a female donor with Graves disease. The CDR3 coding sequence is TGCAGTGCTAGAAGACAGGGGGCGTATGGCTACACCTTC. It is translated as CSARRQGAYGYTF.